This TCR beta chain was obtained from a study of human T cells and chemical hapten exposure. Regarding the study as a whole: The formation of large CDR3 similarity clusters by expanded TCRs significantly exceeded that of controls. TCRs above 1 in 1000 frequency stayed constant with DPC sensitization.

Ten or more counts support this clonotype. What it binds is unknown. TCRdb called the RACE reads again in MiXCR, with one record for every CDR3 protein. The data hold around 82,000 distinct CDR3 sequences, with 5% to 8.5% observed a single time. Time point given: patch test 2, 6 weeks after DPC sensitization. The treatment: therapeutic diphenylcyclopropenone sensitization with weekly scalp DPC. The donor pool consisted of alopecia patients aged 18 to 70 years, considered suitable for DPC. V lost 6 bases and J lost 1; bases outside the gene matches: 4. Germline CDR1 reads SGHAT; CDR2 reads FQNNGV. This CDR3 is 14 amino acids long.

The specimen was whole blood, collected in connection with sensitization to the hapten diphenylcyclopropenone (DPC). This sequence was found in a young woman with alopecia areata. Some clones in this sample may be carry-over from other donors' samples. V gene TRBV11-2 combines with J gene TRBJ2-7, with 9 bases aligning to TRBD2. CDR3 sequence reads: CASSNSGGSYEQYF. CDR3 DNA: TGTGCCAGCAGTAATAGCGGGGGATCCTACGAGCAGTACTTC.